Each of the 21 T cell receptor beta chains below was sequenced from the same sample in a study of blood T cell repertoires in COVID-19. Clones were sequenced by immunoSEQ multiplex PCR, and TCRdb holds only the in-frame ones, with some missing. The sample yields roughly 290,000 clones, 90% seen once. The sequencing sample was made of PBMCs or T cells enriched from blood (not recorded which). The receptor set was obtained from a woman under 30 with acute COVID-19.

The chain links TRBV5-1 to TRBJ2-3; tentative D call: TRBD2 (6 bases). Germline V gives CDR1 SGHRS, CDR2 YFSETQ. This CDR3 contains 16 residues. V lost 5 bases, J lost 2 bases, and 18 bases lay in between. CDR3 residues: CASRRGGSGDTDTQYF. The CDR3 DNA follows: TGCGCCAGCAGACGGGGCGGTAGCGGAGACACAGATACGCAGTATTTT.

Regarding this clone: Different DNA sequences within this sample yield the same CDR3. The V call is TRBV6-5, the J call TRBJ2-1; 12 bases map to TRBD2. Germline CDR1 is MNHEY and CDR2 is SVGAGI. The CDR3 contains 15 residues. Unmatched junction bases numbered 2, after V lost 4 bases and J lost 4 bases. CDR3: CASSSGTSGYNEQFF. In DNA, the CDR3 is TGTGCCAGCAGTTCCGGGACTAGCGGGTACAATGAGCAGTTCTTC.

V and J are TRBV18 and TRBJ1-2, with 12 bases fitting TRBD1. CDR3 length: 18 residues. Germline V gene sequence: CDR1 KGHSH, CDR2 LQKENI. V shed 3 bases and J 6 bases; nucleotides not matched to a gene: 14. Written as DNA, the CDR3 is TGTGCCAGCTCACCCCTGGGACAGGGGGCGGTGGGTGCCGATGGCTACACCTTC. Translated, it gives CASSPLGQGAVGADGYTF.

The chain employs TRBV19 and TRBJ2-7, with 12 bases aligning to TRBD2. This CDR3 contains 18 residues. V lost 5 bases, J lost 0 bases, and 11 bases stayed unmatched. The germline gives CDR1 LNHDA, CDR2 SQIVND (reference sequence). CDR3 loop: CASSERTSGEEGSYEQYF. The CDR3 DNA is TGTGCCAGTAGTGAAAGGACTAGCGGGGAGGAGGGCTCCTACGAGCAGTACTTC.

V is TRBV9 and J is TRBJ2-3; TRBD2 matches 7 bases. The CDR3 has 14 residues. V lost 4 bases, J lost 5 bases, and 7 bases stayed unmatched. Germline CDR1 is SGDLS and CDR2 is YYNGEE. Here the CDR3 reads CASSLEVAGDTQYF. CDR3 coding DNA: TGTGCCAGCAGCCTCGAGGTAGCGGGAGATACGCAGTATTTT.

The table lists this clone with a few counts. This chain connects TRBV28 to TRBJ1-2; perhaps TRBD1 as D (5 bases). The V gene's germline CDR1 is MDHEN and CDR2 SYDVKM. The CDR3 totals 14 residues. V was pared by 2 bases and J by 1 base, with 8 bases between. CDR3 protein: CASSLLDSNYGYTF. CDR3 nucleotide sequence: TGTGCCAGCAGTTTACTCGACAGTAACTATGGCTACACCTTC.

The CDR3 region has the DNA TGTGCCAGCAGCTTACAGGCCAGTTCCTACGAGCAGTACTTC. Protein: CASSLQASSYEQYF. The chain joins TRBV7-8 to TRBJ2-7, with D unresolved. The germline V gene has CDR1 SGHVS and CDR2 FQNEAQ. This CDR3 spans 14 amino acids. Trimming stripped 2 bases from V and 1 base from J, with 9 bases between.

The CDR3, as DNA: TGTGCCAGCAGCCCAGGGGCAGCCTCCTACGAGCAGTACTTC. Residues: CASSPGAASYEQYF. The J gene is TRBJ2-7, the V gene TRBV5-6; tentatively, D is TRBD1 (6 bases). Germline V lookup: CDR1 SGHDT, CDR2 YYEEEE. This CDR3 contains 14 residues. Trimming cost V 4 bases and J 0 bases, with 11 bases left between them.

The rearrangement links TRBV11-2 to TRBJ1-4; 9 nucleotides agree with TRBD1. Germline CDR1 reads SGHAT; CDR2 reads FQNNGV. CDR3 length: 15 residues. The V segment lost 5 bases and the J segment 3 bases; nucleotides outside the gene matches: 4. The CDR3: CASSHRTGANEKLFF. The CDR3 DNA reads TGTGCCAGCAGCCATCGGACAGGGGCTAATGAAAAACTGTTTTTT.

This clone was detected only once. V gene TRBV27 combines with J gene TRBJ2-2, with 9 bases that match TRBD1. The CDR3 has 13 residues. Germline lookup yields CDR1 MNHEY and CDR2 SMNVEV (reference sequence). Trimming removed 5 bases from V and 7 bases from J; junction bases left unmatched: 2. The CDR3 here is CASSDRGNGELFF. CDR3 nucleotides: TGTGCCAGCAGTGACAGGGGGAACGGGGAGCTGTTTTTT.

This clone occurred once. The chain joins TRBV7-8 to TRBJ2-7; 9 nucleotides agree with TRBD2. Germline CDR1 and CDR2: SGHVS and FQNEAQ. J gave up 3 bases and V 7 bases, and 10 bases lay outside the gene matches. The CDR3 covers 15 residues. CDR3 sequence reads: CASTLIAGANYEQYF. CDR3 nucleotides: TGTGCCAGCACCCTAATAGCGGGAGCGAACTACGAGCAGTACTTC.

V is TRBV28 and J is TRBJ2-2; tentatively, D is TRBD2 (6 bases). Trimming stripped 3 bases from V and 7 bases from J, with 12 bases between. Germline V gene sequence: CDR1 MDHEN, CDR2 SYDVKM. The CDR3 is 14 amino acids. This CDR3 is CASSFAGLGGELFF. The CDR3 bases are TGTGCCAGCAGTTTCGCGGGGCTGGGCGGGGAGCTGTTTTTT.

The chain combines TRBV10-2 with TRBJ2-3; 8 positions match TRBD2. CDR3 length: 16 amino acids. Losses at the gene ends were 4 bases for V and 2 bases for J; bases not matched to a gene: 8. Germline-derived CDR1 and CDR2 are WSHSY and SAAADI. The CDR3 protein is CASSGLSGGLTDTQYF. The CDR3 region has the DNA TGCGCCAGCAGTGGCCTAAGCGGGGGACTCACAGATACGCAGTATTTT.

The genes are TRBV11-2 and TRBJ2-1, with a tentative D call TRBD1 (6 bases). V was cut by 3 bases and J by 0 bases, with 15 bases left in between. Germline V gene sequence: CDR1 SGHAT, CDR2 FQNNGV. The CDR3 is 17 residues long. CDR3 bases: TGTGCCAGCAGCTTCCTCACCGGGACACACTCCTACAATGAGCAGTTCTTC. The encoded protein is CASSFLTGTHSYNEQFF.

CDR3 protein: CASSIPRRGTGELFF. CDR3 nucleotide sequence: TGTGCCAGTAGTATTCCTAGGAGGGGCACCGGGGAGCTGTTTTTT. The chain carries TRBV19 and TRBJ2-2; tentative D call: TRBD2 (6 bases). Looked up from germline, CDR1 is LNHDA and CDR2 is SQIVND (reference sequence). V was pared by 3 bases and J by 4 bases, with 12 bases between. The length of the CDR3 is 15 residues.

This chain joins TRBV15 and TRBJ1-4, with a tentative D call TRBD1 (5 bases). Germline V gene data show CDR1 as LNHNV and CDR2 as YYDKDF (reference sequence). This CDR3 has 16 amino acids. V lost 1 base and J 6 bases, leaving 15 bases between the germline ends. CDR3 DNA: TGTGCCACCAGCAGAGGTCAGGAGGGGCCGGATGAAAAACTGTTTTTT. Its translation: CATSRGQEGPDEKLFF. The variable domain in full, with the rest retrieved from reference TRBV15 and TRBJ1-4, is DAMVIQNPRYQVTQFGKPVTLSCSQTLNHNVMYWYQQKSSQAPKLLFHYYDKDFNNEADTPDNFQSRRPNTSFCFLDIRSPGLGDTAMYLCATSRGQEGPDEKLFFGSGTQLSVL.

The chain couples TRBV6-5 to TRBJ2-7, with D uncertain. Germline CDR1 is MNHEY and CDR2 is SVGAGI. The CDR3 totals 11 residues. Trimming took 0 bases from V and 6 from J, leaving 3 bases between them. CDR3 coding DNA: TGTGCCAGCAGTTACTCGAGCGAGCAGTACTTC. It encodes CASSYSSEQYF.

The chain recombines TRBV3-1 (or the pseudogene TRBV3-2) with TRBJ2-3; 16 bases are shared with TRBD2. Germline trimming cut 0 bases from V and 3 bases from J; bases unmatched to any gene: 12. Germline V gives CDR1 LGHDT, CDR2 YNNKEL (reference sequence). The CDR3 is 21 amino acids. The CDR3 sequence: CASSQDWVGTSGRAKTDTQYF. The DNA of the CDR3 is TGTGCCAGCAGCCAAGATTGGGTGGGGACTAGCGGGAGGGCCAAAACAGATACGCAGTATTTT.

J is TRBJ1-2 and V is TRBV27; the D gene is possibly TRBD1 (6 bases). Trimming stripped 4 bases from V and 7 bases from J, with 19 bases between. The CDR3 extends over 15 amino acids. Per the germline V gene, CDR1 is MNHEY and CDR2 is SMNVEV (reference sequence). The chain's CDR3 is CASSSLGGASLGYTF. In DNA form, the CDR3 reads TGTGCCAGCAGTTCCCTGGGGGGGGCGAGCCTTGGCTACACCTTC.

This chain joins TRBV19 and TRBJ1-4, with TRBD1 matching 10 bases. This CDR3 region has 15 residues. Unmatched junction bases numbered 6, after V lost 3 bases and J lost 8 bases. Germline CDR1 and CDR2: LNHDA and SQIVND (reference sequence). CDR3 residues: CASSMRDRGGEKLFF. CDR3 in DNA: TGTGCCAGTAGTATGCGGGACAGGGGAGGAGAAAAACTGTTTTTT.

The gene calls are TRBV11-2 and TRBJ1-4; D possibly corresponds to TRBD1 (5 bases). The length of the CDR3 is 15 residues. Germline V lookup: CDR1 SGHAT, CDR2 FQNNGV. V was trimmed by 1 base and J by 5 bases, leaving 11 bases between them. The CDR3 nucleotides are TGTGCCAGCAGCTTAGGACAGACCCGAAATGAAAAACTGTTTTTT. Encoded protein: CASSLGQTRNEKLFF. Drawing the rest from reference TRBV11-2 and TRBJ1-4, the complete variable domain is EAGVAQSPRYKIIEKRQSVAFWCNPISGHATLYWYQQILGQGPKLLIQFQNNGVVDDSQLPKDRFSAERLKGVDSTLKIQPAKLEDSAVYLCASSLGQTRNEKLFFGSGTQLSVL.